This TCR beta chain was recorded in a study of blood T cells in healthy people across ages. Points from the study as a whole: Per million T cells, TCR beta diversity dropped roughly linearly as age increased.

Germline V gives CDR1 SQVTM, CDR2 ANQGSEA. V lost 7 bases and J lost 1; bases outside the gene matches: 6. This CDR3 region has 15 residues. For the second PCR, which ran for roughly 6 to 12 cycles, a sample-barcoded 5' primer and a J-beta primer mix were used. Via MiXCR, TCRdb re-called the 5' RACE reads, giving one row per CDR3 protein. This sample has 1.8 million or so distinct CDR3 sequences, with about 39% found just once. As for this clonotype: What it recognizes is unknown.

Each sample gave at least 6 million isolated PBMCs. Per sample, no less than 5 micrograms of total RNA were extracted. This TCR derives from a human donor in good health. Sequenced input: blood. This sequence joins TRBV29-1 and TRBJ2-6, with TRBD2 matching over 8 bases. The CDR3 protein is CSAGGGESGANVLTF. The CDR3 region has the DNA TGCAGCGCCGGGGGGGGAGAGTCTGGGGCCAACGTCCTGACTTTC.